The present TCR beta chain was sequenced within a study of blood T cell repertoires in COVID-19. Study information: Acute and convalescent COVID-19 samples came from the United States, Italy and Spain. Sources were T cells, B-cell-depleted T cells, or PBMCs; the material itself was cDNA or gDNA.

J gave up 4 bases and V 6 bases, and 9 bases lay outside the gene matches. The CDR3 loop spans 15 amino acids. In germline, CDR1 is LNHDA, CDR2 SQIVND (reference sequence). As originally analysed: The authors estimated nucleated cell counts from reference gene primer amplification. Assay used: immunoSEQ multiplex PCR; TCRdb lists only in-frame clones, some missing. Clone size and the V and J calls come from that table; the DNA yielded D and trimming. The table shows 180,000 or so clones, with about 86% occurring only once. This clone was found a few times. The sequenced sample was peripheral blood. The receptor was derived from a man in his sixties with acute or convalescent COVID-19. The chain has TRBV19 and TRBJ1-5, with 7 bases matching TRBD1. CDR3 loop: CASSVTGEWNQPQHF. Written as DNA, the CDR3 is TGTGCCAGTAGCGTCACAGGGGAGTGGAATCAGCCCCAGCATTTT.